The 20 T cell receptor beta chains listed next were all sequenced from one sample in a study of cytomegalovirus exposure and HLA in healthy donors. Clones were read by immunoSEQ multiplex PCR, and TCRdb kept only the in-frame ones, dropping some. The sample lists approximately 54,000 clones; roughly 89% were seen once. Sequencing was performed on PBMCs. These receptors all stem from a woman aged 18-35 years in good health and CMV-seropositive.

The rearrangement joins TRBV19 to TRBJ1-6; tentatively, D is TRBD1 (6 bases). This CDR3 contains 14 residues. Germline loops: CDR1 LNHDA, CDR2 SQIVND (reference sequence). Trimming pared 7 bases from V and 7 bases from J, leaving 14 bases between. CDR3 protein: CASTAGQINSPLHF. DNA of the CDR3: TGTGCCAGTACCGCAGGACAGATCAATTCACCCCTCCACTTT.

CDR3 residues: CASKGGQGRYGYTF. The CDR3 nucleotides are TGTGCCAGCAAGGGGGGACAGGGCAGATATGGCTACACCTTC. The J gene is TRBJ1-2, the V gene TRBV2; 9 bases map to TRBD1. The CDR3 covers 14 residues. CDR1 is SNHLY and CDR2 is FYNNEI in the germline V gene. J gave up 5 bases and V 7 bases, and 8 bases lay outside the gene matches.

The chain combines TRBV27 with TRBJ2-3; D is perhaps TRBD2 (5 bases). Trimming shortened V by 4 bases and J by 7 bases, and 12 bases separated the two germline ends. The CDR3 sequence is 13 residues long. Germline CDR1 reads MNHEY; CDR2 reads SMNVEV (reference sequence). Here the CDR3 DNA reads TGTGCCAGCAGTTACCGGGAACAGAATACGCAGTATTTT. It specifies CASSYREQNTQYF.

The count of this clone is one. CDR3 sequence reads: CASSSFAGAHTDTQYF. The CDR3 DNA sequence: TGTGCCAGCAGCTCCTTCGCAGGGGCCCACACAGATACGCAGTATTTT. V gene TRBV11-2 combines with J gene TRBJ2-3; tentative D call: TRBD1 (6 bases). The CDR3 contains 16 residues. CDR1 and CDR2 from the germline V gene are SGHAT and FQNNGV. The V gene lost 4 bases and the J gene lost 2 bases, with 16 bases spanning the gap.

The rearrangement links TRBV10-3 to TRBJ2-4; 12 bases are shared with TRBD2. J was trimmed by 7 bases and V by 0 bases; bases with no gene match: 16. Germline CDR1 and CDR2: ENHRY and SYGVKD. The CDR3 loop spans 20 amino acids. CDR3 amino acids: CAISESTGGASGGARNIQYF. CDR3 coding DNA: TGTGCCATCAGTGAGTCGACTGGAGGAGCTAGCGGGGGGGCGAGGAACATTCAGTACTTC.

This clone was found a few times. The chain has TRBV6-5 and TRBJ1-5; D is possibly TRBD1 (5 bases). V was pared by 1 base and J by 7 bases, with 14 bases between. Germline CDR1 and CDR2: MNHEY and SVGAGI. This CDR3 is built from 15 residues. The CDR3 here is CASSYFQGPGQPQHF. CDR3 nucleotide sequence: TGTGCCAGCAGTTACTTTCAGGGTCCCGGACAGCCCCAGCATTTT.

As DNA, the CDR3 is TGTGCCAGCAGCTTAGCGGTAGCGGGGGTCTCCTACAATGAGCAGTTCTTC. This encodes CASSLAVAGVSYNEQFF. The J gene is TRBJ2-1, the V gene TRBV7-8, with TRBD2 matching over 9 bases. The V segment lost 0 bases and the J segment 0 bases; nucleotides outside the gene matches: 3. Germline CDR1 and CDR2: SGHVS and FQNEAQ. The CDR3 consists of 17 residues.

This chain joins TRBV27 and TRBJ1-1, with D maybe TRBD1 (6 bases). The V and J ends lost 5 bases and 4 bases respectively, with 14 bases between them. Germline lookup yields CDR1 MNHEY and CDR2 SMNVEV (reference sequence). The CDR3 contains 14 residues. The CDR3 loop is CASSPDRSGTEAFF. As DNA, the CDR3 is TGTGCCAGCAGTCCAGACAGGTCCGGCACTGAAGCTTTCTTT.

CDR3 nucleotides: TGCGCCAGCAGCCCTACTAGCGGAACCTACGAGCAGTACTTC. This codes for CASSPTSGTYEQYF. The genes are TRBV5-1 and TRBJ2-7; TRBD2 aligns across 8 bases. CDR1 SGHRS and CDR2 YFSETQ come from the germline V gene. CDR3 size: 14 residues. With V trimmed by 4 bases and J by 2 bases, 5 bases remained unmatched.

The V and J genes are TRBV7-8 and TRBJ1-5; tentative D call: TRBD1 (5 bases). This CDR3 has 14 amino acids. Trimming left V 0 bases short and J 6 bases short, with 9 bases between. From germline, CDR1 is SGHVS and CDR2 FQNEAQ. The CDR3 sequence is CASSLALGRQPQHF. CDR3 nucleotide sequence: TGTGCCAGCAGCTTAGCGCTGGGGCGTCAGCCCCAGCATTTT.

Comments on this clone: The same CDR3 is also encoded by other DNA sequences in this sample. CDR3 sequence (DNA): TGTGCCAGCTCACCCTTCTATCAGGGGAACACTGAAGCTTTCTTT. Translating it yields CASSPFYQGNTEAFF. The J gene is TRBJ1-1, the V gene TRBV18, with D tentatively TRBD1 (5 bases). CDR3 length: 15 residues. The germline CDR1 and CDR2 sequences are KGHSH and LQKENI. V was cut by 3 bases and J by 1 base, with 12 bases left in between.

The CDR3 loop reads CASNKRHGTEAFF. CDR3 in DNA: TGTGCCAGCAATAAACGACACGGCACTGAAGCTTTCTTT. The V and J genes are TRBV27 and TRBJ1-1; no clear D gene. V dropped 7 bases and J dropped 4 bases, with 13 bases sitting between them. The CDR3 has 13 residues. Germline CDR1 is MNHEY and CDR2 is SMNVEV (reference sequence).

This clone occurred a few times. V is TRBV18 and J is TRBJ1-2; TRBD1 matches at 7 bases. CDR3 length: 13 residues. Germline V CDR1 and CDR2: KGHSH, LQKENI. With V trimmed by 6 bases and J by 2 bases, 3 bases remained unmatched. The CDR3 is CASSLGQNYGYTF. In nucleotides, the CDR3 is TGTGCCAGCTCCCTGGGACAGAACTATGGCTACACCTTC.

The chain has TRBV4-2 and TRBJ2-3, with 15 bases that match TRBD2. V shed 2 bases and J 0 bases; nucleotides not matched to a gene: 9. Germline loops: CDR1 LGHNA, CDR2 YNFKEQ. This CDR3 region has 20 residues. The CDR3 bases are TGTGCCAGCAGCCAACCCCTAGGGACTAGCGGGGGGAGAAGCACAGATACGCAGTATTTT. Its translation: CASSQPLGTSGGRSTDTQYF.

The rearrangement uses TRBV7-9 and TRBJ1-3; 7 bases match TRBD1. Germline CDR1 SEHNR, CDR2 FQNEAQ (reference sequence). The CDR3 spans 15 residues. V gave up 5 bases and J gave up 4 bases; unmatched junction bases: 8. CDR3 region: CASSPDRASGNTIYF. The CDR3, as DNA: TGTGCCAGCAGCCCCGACAGGGCGTCAGGAAACACCATATATTTT. Complete variable domain (other parts from reference TRBV7-9 and TRBJ1-3): DTGVSQNPRHKITKRGQNVTFRCDPISEHNRLYWYRQTLGQGPEFLTYFQNEAQLEKSRLLSDRFSAERPKGSFSTLEIQRTEQGDSAMYLCASSPDRASGNTIYFGEGSWLTVV.

This clone came up once. The chain combines TRBV6-6 with TRBJ1-5; a possible D gene is TRBD1 (6 bases). Germline CDR1 MNHNY, CDR2 SVGAGI (reference sequence). V shed 1 base and J shed 4 bases, with 8 bases lying between them. The CDR3 spans 14 residues. CDR3 bases: TGTGCCAGCAGTTACTTACAGGGTAATCAGCCCCAGCATTTT. Translated: CASSYLQGNQPQHF.

V gene TRBV9 combines with J gene TRBJ1-4; possible D gene TRBD1, 5 bases. The V end was cut by 4 bases, the J end by 8 bases, with 15 bases between. CDR3 length: 14 residues. In germline, CDR1 is SGDLS, CDR2 YYNGEE. The CDR3 sequence: CASSYGGDGEKLFF. Here the CDR3 DNA reads TGTGCCAGCAGCTACGGGGGGGATGGCGAAAAACTGTTTTTT.

V is TRBV11-2 and J is TRBJ2-1; a weak D match, TRBD2 (6 bases). CDR3 size: 14 residues. Germline V gene sequence: CDR1 SGHAT, CDR2 FQNNGV. V shed 1 base and J shed 9 bases, with 13 bases lying between them. DNA for the CDR3: TGTGCCAGCAGCTTAGTAAGTGTCGGGGGTGAGCAGTTCTTC. It is translated as CASSLVSVGGEQFF.

The chain carries TRBV9 and TRBJ2-1, with TRBD1 matching 9 bases. This CDR3 comprises 15 residues. The germline V gene encodes CDR1 SGDLS and CDR2 YYNGEE. V lost 3 bases and J lost 8; bases outside the gene matches: 9. The CDR3 here is CASSAQDRGAYEQFF. For the CDR3, the DNA is TGTGCCAGCAGCGCCCAGGACAGGGGAGCGTATGAGCAGTTCTTC.

The chain uses TRBV4-3 and TRBJ1-2; D gene ambiguous. Per germline, CDR1 LGHNA and CDR2 YSLEER. The CDR3 loop spans 16 amino acids. The V end was cut by 3 bases, the J end by 2 bases, with 16 bases between. Here the CDR3 reads CASSQDFTQRNYGYTF. The CDR3 nucleotides read TGCGCCAGCAGCCAGGACTTCACACAGAGAAACTATGGCTACACCTTC.